One and the same sample provided the 18 T cell receptor beta chains below, sequenced in a study of a mutant IDH1 vaccine in newly diagnosed glioma. The data were produced by immunoSEQ multiplex PCR, yet TCRdb's version contains in-frame clones alone and is incomplete. Among approximately 60,000 clones listed, just under 90% were seen once. What these receptors recognize is not known. Time point reported: week 5, during vaccination. A single vaccine dose contained 300 ug of mutant IDH1 20-mer peptide, and topical imiquimod was used with it. This specimen consisted of PBMCs, obtained from a glioma patient whose treatment included an IDH1 peptide vaccine. All receptors derive from a woman in her 40s with glioma.

The chain employs TRBV6-5 and TRBJ2-2; 8 positions agree with TRBD1. The CDR3 has 15 residues. CDR1 and CDR2 from the germline V gene are MNHEY and SVGAGI. V lost 1 base and J lost 7; bases outside the gene matches: 5. Here the CDR3 DNA reads TGTGCCAGCAGTTACTTGCAGGGGGCAGGCGGGGAGCTGTTTTTT. Its translation: CASSYLQGAGGELFF.

The V and J genes are TRBV11-2 and TRBJ2-7, with no clear D. Germline assignment: CDR1 SGHAT and CDR2 FQNNGV. The CDR3 loop spans 15 amino acids. Deletions cut 5 bases from V and 3 bases from J, with 17 bases between. CDR3 in amino acids: CASSQEGSAYYEQYF. The CDR3 DNA reads as TGTGCCAGCAGCCAAGAAGGGTCAGCGTACTACGAGCAGTACTTC.

The J gene is TRBJ2-7, the V gene TRBV10-2; TRBD1 agrees at 9 bases. With V trimmed by 7 bases and J by 3 bases, 7 bases remained unmatched. The germline CDR1 and CDR2 sequences are WSHSY and SAAADI. The CDR3 has 14 residues. The CDR3 DNA sequence: TGCGCCAGCACGACCGGGGGACAGGGCTACGAGCAGTACTTC. This codes for CASTTGGQGYEQYF.

J is TRBJ1-4 and V is TRBV5-5; possible D gene TRBD1, 5 bases. From germline, CDR1 is SGHKS and CDR2 YYEKEE (reference sequence). The CDR3 runs 15 residues. V was clipped by 1 base and J by 8 bases, with 15 bases between them. CDR3: CASSLPIGQGEKLFF. The CDR3 region has the DNA TGTGCCAGCAGCTTGCCCATAGGCCAGGGCGAAAAACTGTTTTTT.

V and J are TRBV19 and TRBJ1-5; D is uncertain. V lost 3 bases, J lost 5 bases, and 14 bases lay in between. Germline V gives CDR1 LNHDA, CDR2 SQIVND (reference sequence). CDR3 size: 15 residues. In nucleotides, the CDR3 is TGTGCCAGTAGTATTTTGCGTGGCGGACATCAGCCCCAGCATTTT. It encodes CASSILRGGHQPQHF.

The genes are TRBV14 and TRBJ2-7; D assignment may be TRBD1 or TRBD2 (7 bases each). CDR3 length: 18 residues. The germline CDR1 and CDR2 sequences are SGHDN and FVKESK. The germline V and J ends were trimmed by 4 bases and 3 bases, with 25 bases remaining between them. The CDR3 spells CASSPLSFAAGGVYEQYF. The CDR3 DNA sequence: TGTGCCAGCAGCCCCCTCTCCTTCGCGGCAGGGGGGGTCTACGAGCAGTACTTC. Full variable domain (outside the CDR3, taken from reference TRBV14 and TRBJ2-7): EAGVTQFPSHSVIEKGQTVTLRCDPISGHDNLYWYRRVMGKEIKFLLHFVKESKQDESGMPNNRFLAERTGGTYSTLKVQPAELEDSGVYFCASSPLSFAAGGVYEQYFGPGTRLTVT.

The V call is TRBV4-3, the J call TRBJ1-2, with 9 bases matching TRBD1. CDR3 length: 16 amino acids. From germline, CDR1 is LGHNA and CDR2 YSLEER. V was clipped by 0 bases and J by 8 bases; unmatched bases: 10. CDR3 in amino acids: CASSQDGNRGLIGYTF. The DNA of the CDR3 is TGCGCCAGCAGCCAAGATGGGAACAGGGGGCTAATCGGCTACACCTTC.

The CDR3 region has the DNA TGTGCCAGCAGCTTAGGGGTGGGCGGGAATGGCTACACCTTC. Translation gives CASSLGVGGNGYTF. This rearrangement joins TRBV7-2 to TRBJ1-2, with D uncertain. The germline gives CDR1 SGHTA, CDR2 FQGNSA. The CDR3 is 14 amino acids. V was pared by 1 base and J by 6 bases, with 12 bases between.

This chain uses TRBV25-1 with TRBJ2-1; the D gene is possibly TRBD1 (5 bases). Trimming shortened V by 0 bases and J by 2 bases, and 8 bases separated the two germline ends. The germline CDR1 and CDR2 sequences are MGHDK and SYGVNS. The CDR3 has 15 residues. The CDR3 DNA is TGTGCCAGCAGTGAATACGACAGTCCCTACAATGAGCAGTTCTTC. Residues: CASSEYDSPYNEQFF.

CDR3 protein: CASSQGAQGRVYEQYF. CDR3 sequence (DNA): TGCGCCAGCAGCCAAGGCGCCCAGGGGAGGGTCTACGAGCAGTACTTC. The chain couples TRBV4-1 to TRBJ2-7; TRBD2 is a possible D gene (7 bases). Germline values: CDR1 MGHRA, CDR2 YSYEKL. The CDR3 runs 16 residues. V was shortened by 1 base and J by 3 bases, with 16 bases between the two germline ends.

This clone appeared once. The chain carries TRBV5-6 and TRBJ2-5; tentatively, D is TRBD1 (6 bases). The CDR3 runs 15 residues. CDR1 is SGHDT, CDR2 YYEEEE, per germline. Deletions cut 0 bases from V and 5 bases from J, with 14 bases between. The CDR3 DNA reads as TGTGCCAGCAGCTTGGAGGTGAACAGGGAGGAGACCCAGTACTTC. As protein: CASSLEVNREETQYF.

CDR3 region: CASRLREPAGYTF. The CDR3 DNA follows: TGTGCCAGCAGGCTCCGGGAACCAGCTGGCTACACCTTC. V and J are TRBV2 and TRBJ1-2; D not certain. Between the trimmed V and J ends, which lost 6 bases and 7 bases, there was a span of 15 bases. The CDR3 totals 13 residues. Germline CDR1 SNHLY, CDR2 FYNNEI. Together with reference TRBV2 and TRBJ1-2, the CDR3 gives the full variable domain: EPEVTQTPSHQVTQMGQEVILRCVPISNHLYFYWYRQILGQKVEFLVSFYNNEISEKSEIFDDQFSVERPDGSNFTLKIRSTKLEDSAMYFCASRLREPAGYTFGSGTRLTVV.

V is TRBV7-9 and J is TRBJ1-1, with a possible D match to TRBD1 (5 bases). This CDR3 spans 13 amino acids. V dropped 3 bases and J dropped 1 base, with 6 bases sitting between them. CDR1 SEHNR and CDR2 FQNEAQ come from the germline V gene (reference sequence). CDR3 nucleotides: TGTGCCAGCAGCTTCCAGGGGAACACTGAAGCTTTCTTT. This gives the protein CASSFQGNTEAFF.

The rearrangement links TRBV27 to TRBJ1-6; D gene unclear. Trimming took off 5 bases at V and 8 bases at J, with 19 bases between the two ends. Germline assignment: CDR1 MNHEY and CDR2 SMNVEV (reference sequence). The CDR3 is made up of 16 amino acids. CDR3 residues: CASSPIRTLFDSPLHF. CDR3 nucleotide sequence: TGTGCCAGCAGTCCAATCCGGACGCTATTCGATTCACCCCTCCACTTT.

CDR3 in amino acids: CASSRQGEGGQPQHF. The CDR3 DNA sequence: TGTGCCAGCAGTCGACAGGGGGAGGGCGGCCAGCCCCAGCATTTT. V and J are TRBV27 and TRBJ1-5; 9 nucleotides line up with TRBD1. The CDR3 is made up of 15 amino acids. With 5 bases clipped from V and 7 bases from J, the junction kept 9 bases outside the gene matches. CDR1 and CDR2 from the germline V gene are MNHEY and SMNVEV (reference sequence).

For this clone: The junction does not match germline at one end; this may be a read error. V gene TRBV4-1 combines with J gene TRBJ2-1; 13 bases are a match to TRBD2. Germline CDR1 MGHRA, CDR2 YSYEKL. The CDR3 contains 15 residues. CDR3 sequence reads: CASSPGTSGMVEEFF. CDR3 nucleotide sequence: TGCGCCAGCAGCCCCGGGACTAGCGGGATGGTTGAGGAGTTCTTC.

The chain uses TRBV10-3 and TRBJ2-2; D is possibly TRBD1 (5 bases). Germline loops: CDR1 ENHRY, CDR2 SYGVKD. The CDR3 consists of 15 residues. V lost 6 bases and J 3 bases, leaving 14 bases between the germline ends. The CDR3 DNA follows: TGTGCCATCAGAAGGGGATCTCGGGACACCGGGGAGCTGTTTTTT. It encodes CAIRRGSRDTGELFF.

This chain connects TRBV7-8 to TRBJ2-1; perhaps TRBD2 as D (5 bases). Germline V lookup: CDR1 SGHVS, CDR2 FQNEAQ. This CDR3 region has 13 residues. V shed 1 base and J shed 8 bases, with 9 bases lying between them. The DNA of the CDR3 is TGTGCCAGCAGCTTAGGAGGGTTTGATGAGCAGTTCTTC. As protein: CASSLGGFDEQFF.